This T cell receptor (beta chain) was captured in a study of blood T cells in healthy people across ages. PCR was performed a second time for about 7 to 11 cycles using a sample-barcoded 5' primer and a J-beta primer mix. From the 5' RACE reads, TCRdb called clonotypes with MiXCR, one entry per CDR3 protein. The sample comprises around 2 million distinct CDR3 sequences, about 39% of which are singletons, and under 25% rests with the top ten. The CDR3 runs 15 residues. Germline V gene lookup returns CDR1 MNHNS and CDR2 SASEGT. This clonotype was observed a single time. One end of the junction does not line up with germline, which may come from a read error.

Material for sequencing was blood. The sequence was collected from a human donor in good health. The V gene is TRBV6-1, the J gene TRBJ1-1; a possible D gene is TRBD1 (6 bases). CDR3 in amino acids: CASSAWTVPNIEAFF. The CDR3 DNA reads as TGTGCCAGCAGTGCCTGGACAGTACCGAACATTGAAGCTTTCTTT.